This T cell receptor beta chain was sequenced during a study of tumor-infiltrating lymphocytes in primary liver carcinoma. At the level of the study: Recorded tumor stage was T1-T3 N0M0, with diameters of roughly 4 to 11 cm.

The V gene lost 5 bases and the J gene lost 6 bases, with 8 bases spanning the gap. The CDR3 totals 13 residues. Germline V lookup: CDR1 SEHNR, CDR2 FQNEAQ (reference sequence). General study findings and limits: Bulk unsorted sampling precluded comparing CD4+ and CD8+ repertoires. Tumors carried a top-250-clone fraction significantly exceeding that of blood (p = 0.039). Tumor region pairs showed greater overlap than either tumor-adjacent or tumor-blood pairs did.

A constant-region primer primed TCR beta cDNA synthesis from about 530 ng of total RNA. Library construction for TCR beta comprised three nested multiplex PCR rounds performed with slightly modified ARM-PCR. Forward primers for TRBV1-TRBV30 and a C-beta reverse primer served the first two PCR rounds, at about 9 cycles each. TCRdb recomputed calls from the multiplex PCR reads with MiXCR, one row per CDR3 protein. Of some 180,000 distinct CDR3 sequences in the sample, roughly three fifths are singletons; the top ten hold 72%. Blood RNA was derived from unsorted whole blood, and germline DNA was extracted too. In the case of this clonotype: What it binds is unknown.

The TCR sequence derives from a man aged 35 to 55 with primary liver carcinoma and hepatitis B virus infection. The specimen sequenced was peripheral blood. V is TRBV7-9 and J is TRBJ1-6, with D unresolved. CDR3 nucleotide sequence: TGTGCCAGCAGCCACTCGGTTAATTCACCCCTCCACTTT. Protein product: CASSHSVNSPLHF.